The 27 T cell receptor beta chains below were found in one sample sequenced in a study of a mutant IDH1 vaccine in newly diagnosed glioma. Produced via immunoSEQ multiplex PCR; TCRdb's table is partial and in-frame only. The table has 24,000 or so clones, 93% seen once. Indicated time point: baseline, week 1 (first vaccination visit). The treatment here: pre-vaccination baseline after standard-of-care therapy. The sample in question was PBMCs, obtained from a glioma patient treated with radiotherapy, temozolomide or both. These receptors all stem from a middle-aged man with glioma.

This clone was found once. This sequence joins TRBV5-6 and TRBJ2-2; D gene unclear. In germline, CDR1 is SGHDT, CDR2 YYEEEE. Trimming shortened V by 2 bases and J by 6 bases, and 5 bases separated the two germline ends. This CDR3 comprises 12 residues. The CDR3 DNA is TGTGCCAGCAGCTTCGCAGCCGGGGAGCTGTTTTTT. This translates into CASSFAAGELFF.

The J gene is TRBJ2-1, the V gene TRBV10-2; TRBD2 aligns across 9 bases. Germline loops: CDR1 WSHSY, CDR2 SAAADI. The CDR3 length is 14 residues. The junction had 7 bases not matched to a gene; V was cut back by 8 bases and J by 5 bases. CDR3: CASCSGRADNEQFF. CDR3 DNA: TGCGCCAGCTGTAGCGGGAGAGCCGACAATGAGCAGTTCTTC.

The genes are TRBV4-3 and TRBJ1-2; D not certain. CDR3 length equals 13 residues. V lost 4 bases to trimming and J lost 4 bases, with 10 bases between them. Germline assignment: CDR1 LGHNA and CDR2 YSLEER. CDR3 DNA sequence: TGCGCCAGCAGCCTGGACGGCAGCTATGGCTACACCTTC. It translates to CASSLDGSYGYTF.

This chain joins TRBV6-6 and TRBJ1-2; D is possibly TRBD1 (6 bases). The CDR3 is made up of 12 amino acids. V was clipped by 9 bases and J by 7 bases, with 15 bases between them. Germline V gene data show CDR1 as MNHNY and CDR2 as SVGAGI (reference sequence). The CDR3 DNA reads TGTGCCAGTTATACAGGGCGTAGTGGCTACACCTTC. Amino acid sequence: CASYTGRSGYTF.

V gene TRBV15 combines with J gene TRBJ2-1; 10 bases are shared with TRBD2. The J segment lost 4 bases and the V segment lost 0 bases, leaving 3 bases of the junction unmatched. Germline V gives CDR1 LNHNV, CDR2 YYDKDF (reference sequence). The CDR3 is made up of 16 amino acids. CDR3 residues: CATSREVAGGYNEQFF. Written as DNA, the CDR3 is TGTGCCACCAGCAGAGAGGTAGCGGGGGGATACAATGAGCAGTTCTTC.

V is TRBV6-5 and J is TRBJ1-2, with a possible D match to TRBD1 (5 bases). From germline, CDR1 is MNHEY and CDR2 SVGAGI. V lost 9 bases and J 2 bases, leaving 13 bases between the germline ends. The CDR3 runs to 13 residues. Here the CDR3 DNA reads TGTGCCAGTCAAGGTTGGGGGAACTATGGCTACACCTTC. Encoded protein: CASQGWGNYGYTF.

This sequence joins TRBV29-1 and TRBJ1-1; unclear D gene. From germline, CDR1 is SQVTM and CDR2 ANQGSEA. The CDR3 is made up of 13 amino acids. V lost 3 bases and J 0 bases, leaving 8 bases between the germline ends. For the CDR3, the DNA is TGCAGCGTTGATTGGCAGTTGAACACTGAAGCTTTCTTT. Translation gives CSVDWQLNTEAFF.

This rearrangement joins TRBV7-2 to TRBJ2-3; TRBD2 agrees at 7 bases. The CDR3 is made up of 15 amino acids. V lost 6 bases to trimming and J lost 1 base; unmatched junction nucleotides: 7. Germline CDR1 SGHTA, CDR2 FQGNSA. In nucleotides, the CDR3 is TGTGCCAGCAGGGTGAGCGGGGTAGGCACAGATACGCAGTATTTT. Translated: CASRVSGVGTDTQYF.

The V and J genes are TRBV7-9 and TRBJ1-3; TRBD1 matches 11 bases. The CDR3 is made up of 17 amino acids. J lost 2 bases, V lost 2 bases, and 5 bases had no gene match. CDR1 SEHNR and CDR2 FQNEAQ come from the germline V gene (reference sequence). The CDR3 DNA reads TGTGCCAGCAGCTTAATTGGACAGGGGGCACCTGGAAACACCATATATTTT. Protein sequence: CASSLIGQGAPGNTIYF.

The chain carries TRBV5-6 and TRBJ1-6; 8 positions match TRBD1. The germline V gene encodes CDR1 SGHDT and CDR2 YYEEEE. This CDR3 spans 15 amino acids. V trimming: 0 bases; J trimming: 14 bases; junction bases outside the gene matches: 10. DNA for the CDR3: TGTGCCAGCAGCTTGGCCCAGGGGGCAGGGGGGGCCCTCCACTTT. Encoded protein: CASSLAQGAGGALHF.

The chain couples TRBV6-6 to TRBJ2-5; 10 nucleotides match TRBD1. The end of the DNA is better explained by TRBJ2-7, so the J call may be wrong. The CDR3 runs to 14 residues. In germline, CDR1 is MNHNY, CDR2 SVGAGI (reference sequence). The CDR3 DNA reads as TGTGCCAGCAGTTCCCCGGGACAGGGGACCGAGCAGTACTTC. Translating gives CASSSPGQGTEQYF.

The sample holds one count of this clone. V and J are TRBV27 and TRBJ1-2, with TRBD1 identical over 7 bases. The length of the CDR3 is 12 residues. Germline V gene data show CDR1 as MNHEY and CDR2 as SMNVEV (reference sequence). The J segment lost 7 bases and the V segment lost 5 bases, leaving 4 bases of the junction unmatched. The CDR3 spells CASSKTGSGYTF. Written as DNA, the CDR3 is TGTGCCAGCAGTAAGACAGGGAGTGGCTACACCTTC.

V and J are TRBV6-1 and TRBJ2-3; D perhaps matches TRBD2 (5 bases). Germline values: CDR1 MNHNS, CDR2 SASEGT. V lost 1 base and J 4 bases, leaving 12 bases between the germline ends. The length of the CDR3 is 15 residues. The CDR3 here is CASSEVAGMADTQYF. The DNA of the CDR3 is TGTGCCAGCAGTGAAGTGGCGGGTATGGCAGATACGCAGTATTTT.

The rearrangement joins TRBV2 to TRBJ1-1; D is unresolved. Germline lookup yields CDR1 SNHLY and CDR2 FYNNEI. CDR3 length: 15 residues. With 1 base removed from V and 3 bases from J, the gap between germline ends came to 12 bases. CDR3 sequence reads: CASSEGLPGDTEAFF. DNA of the CDR3: TGTGCCAGCAGTGAAGGGCTCCCCGGGGACACTGAAGCTTTCTTT.

This chain connects TRBV6-5 to TRBJ1-1, with D uncertain. This CDR3 has 14 residues. V lost 6 bases and J lost 5, with 16 bases in between. Germline-derived CDR1 and CDR2 are MNHEY and SVGAGI. The CDR3 protein is CASSPPAGSTEAFF. CDR3 DNA: TGTGCCAGCAGCCCACCCGCGGGGAGTACTGAAGCTTTCTTT.

V is TRBV5-8 and J is TRBJ2-6; either TRBD1 or TRBD2 may fit D (5 bases each). CDR1 is SGHTS and CDR2 is YDEGEE in the germline V gene. The CDR3 contains 16 residues. The V and J ends lost 3 bases and 4 bases respectively, with 14 bases between them. CDR3 nucleotide sequence: TGTGCCAGCAGCTGGGGGTCGGGTGCCGGGGCCAACGTCCTGACTTTC. The encoded protein is CASSWGSGAGANVLTF.

The CDR3 DNA sequence: TGTGCCAGCAGTTTAGTCGGGGGCCAGTGGTCTGGGGCCAACGTCCTGACTTTC. It translates to CASSLVGGQWSGANVLTF. This chain connects TRBV27 to TRBJ2-6; D may match TRBD1 or TRBD2 (6 bases each). The CDR3 spans 18 residues. The V gene's germline CDR1 is MNHEY and CDR2 SMNVEV (reference sequence). Trimming cost V 2 bases and J 1 base, with 15 bases left between them.

This chain connects TRBV30 to TRBJ2-3, with 9 bases lining up with TRBD2. The CDR3 is 16 residues long. With 0 bases clipped from V and 3 bases from J, the junction kept 7 bases outside the gene matches. The V gene's germline CDR1 is GTSNPN and CDR2 SVGIG (reference sequence). The CDR3 sequence: CAWSVRRLAGTDTQYF. Written as DNA, the CDR3 is TGTGCCTGGAGTGTTCGGCGGCTAGCGGGGACAGATACGCAGTATTTT.

CDR3 region: CASSVQGNGELFF. DNA of the CDR3: TGTGCCAGCAGTGTACAGGGGAACGGGGAGCTGTTTTTT. V is TRBV27 and J is TRBJ2-2, with 7 positions matching TRBD1. The CDR3 is made up of 13 amino acids. The germline gives CDR1 MNHEY, CDR2 SMNVEV (reference sequence). The V and J ends lost 5 bases and 7 bases, in that order; junction bases with no gene match: 4.

The chain carries TRBV30 and TRBJ2-5, with 8 positions matching TRBD1. In germline, CDR1 is GTSNPN, CDR2 SVGIG (reference sequence). Trimming at V came to 6 bases and at J to 5 bases, leaving 5 bases not matched to a gene. The CDR3 has 12 amino acids. CDR3 in amino acids: CACAGGGETQYF. In nucleotides, the CDR3 is TGTGCCTGTGCAGGGGGCGGTGAGACCCAGTACTTC.

This clone appeared a single time. This chain connects TRBV2 to TRBJ2-2; 8 positions match TRBD1. The CDR3 is 17 residues long. V shed 6 bases, J shed 1 base, and the junction held 10 bases outside the gene matches. Germline loops: CDR1 SNHLY, CDR2 FYNNEI. Here the CDR3 reads CASSTYGQGRNTGELFF. In nucleotides, the CDR3 is TGTGCCAGCAGCACCTACGGACAGGGCCGGAACACCGGGGAGCTGTTTTTT.

This rearrangement joins TRBV9 to TRBJ1-4; D not certain. There are 14 residues in the CDR3. Trimming took 4 bases from V and 8 from J, leaving 15 bases between them. Per germline, CDR1 SGDLS and CDR2 YYNGEE. DNA for the CDR3: TGTGCCAGCAGCTCTAGCGGGCTAAGGGAAAAACTGTTTTTT. Translation gives CASSSSGLREKLFF.

V and J are TRBV10-3 and TRBJ1-5, with 9 bases identical to TRBD1. V lost 2 bases and J lost 3; bases outside the gene matches: 5. The CDR3 length is 16 residues. CDR1 and CDR2 (germline): ENHRY, SYGVKD. The CDR3, as DNA: TGTGCCATCAGTGAGCGTGGGACAGGGCACAATCAGCCCCAGCATTTT. Translating gives CAISERGTGHNQPQHF.

The chain uses TRBV15 and TRBJ1-3; the D is unclear. Trimming removed 1 base from V and 8 bases from J, with 9 bases in between. The CDR3 length is 13 residues. Germline assignment: CDR1 LNHNV and CDR2 YYDKDF (reference sequence). For the CDR3, the DNA is TGTGCCACCAGCAGAGTCGCGGGCCACACCATATATTTT. Encoded protein: CATSRVAGHTIYF.

The V and J genes are TRBV7-6 and TRBJ1-1; TRBD1 matches at 7 bases. From germline, CDR1 is SGHVS and CDR2 FNYEAQ. Trimming took 5 bases from V and 2 from J; bases not matched to a gene: 8. The CDR3 length is 15 residues. The CDR3 nucleotides read TGTGCCAGCAGCGCACCCCACAGGGGAAACACTGAAGCTTTCTTT. Protein: CASSAPHRGNTEAFF.

The chain has TRBV4-1 and TRBJ2-2; D is ambiguous. Deletions cut 2 bases from V and 7 bases from J, with 11 bases between. Germline V gives CDR1 MGHRA, CDR2 YSYEKL. The CDR3 totals 14 residues. The CDR3 sequence: CASSQLAAGGELFF. In nucleotides, the CDR3 is TGCGCCAGCAGCCAACTCGCGGCAGGCGGGGAGCTGTTTTTT.

V gene TRBV6-5 combines with J gene TRBJ2-2; the D gene is possibly TRBD2 (5 bases). Germline V gives CDR1 MNHEY, CDR2 SVGAGI. Trimming took 4 bases from V and 4 from J, leaving 7 bases between them. This CDR3 is built from 13 residues. CDR3 sequence reads: CASSLDSTGELFF. DNA for the CDR3: TGTGCCAGCAGTTTGGACTCCACCGGGGAGCTGTTTTTT.